The clone carrying this TCR beta chain turned up a few times. Trimming took off 5 bases at V and 12 bases at J, with 14 bases between the two ends. CDR1 and CDR2 from the germline V gene are LNHDA and SQIVND (reference sequence). The CDR3 runs 13 residues. TCRdb reprocessed the RT-PCR reads via MiXCR and lists one record per CDR3 protein. This sample yields hundreds of thousands of distinct CDR3 sequences, of which around 15% are seen a single time; less than 8% belongs to the top ten. The data were taken from a study of patients and donors after allogeneic stem cell transplantation. The rearrangement joins TRBV19 to TRBJ2-6, with no clear D. The specimen was blood, either unsorted or a sorted T cell fraction (not recorded which). The TCR comes from a human donor who was either an allogeneic HSCT recipient or a stem cell or donor lymphocyte infusion donor (not recorded which). It is not recorded whose cells these are; they may come from a transplant donor. The CDR3, as DNA: TGTGCCAGTAGTCTAATCGTGAAGGGCGTCCTGACTTTC. Amino acids: CASSLIVKGVLTF.